In this sample, the clone carrying this T cell receptor (beta chain) turned up a few times. This record comes from a study of cytomegalovirus exposure and HLA in healthy donors. PCR used 60 Vbeta primers and 13 Jbeta primers. Clones were read by immunoSEQ multiplex PCR, and TCRdb kept only the in-frame ones, dropping some. Of roughly 190,000 clones in the sample, about 10% were seen once. Germline lookup yields CDR1 SNHLY and CDR2 FYNNEI. The CDR3 contains 12 residues. V lost 6 bases and J 5 bases, leaving 10 bases between the germline ends. The chain recombines TRBV2 with TRBJ2-5, with D possibly matching TRBD1 (6 bases). The sample was PBMCs. The TCR comes from a woman aged 30 to 39 in good health and CMV-seropositive. The CDR3 bases are TGTGCCAGCAGAAGGGGGATGGAGACCCAGTACTTC. Protein: CASRRGMETQYF.